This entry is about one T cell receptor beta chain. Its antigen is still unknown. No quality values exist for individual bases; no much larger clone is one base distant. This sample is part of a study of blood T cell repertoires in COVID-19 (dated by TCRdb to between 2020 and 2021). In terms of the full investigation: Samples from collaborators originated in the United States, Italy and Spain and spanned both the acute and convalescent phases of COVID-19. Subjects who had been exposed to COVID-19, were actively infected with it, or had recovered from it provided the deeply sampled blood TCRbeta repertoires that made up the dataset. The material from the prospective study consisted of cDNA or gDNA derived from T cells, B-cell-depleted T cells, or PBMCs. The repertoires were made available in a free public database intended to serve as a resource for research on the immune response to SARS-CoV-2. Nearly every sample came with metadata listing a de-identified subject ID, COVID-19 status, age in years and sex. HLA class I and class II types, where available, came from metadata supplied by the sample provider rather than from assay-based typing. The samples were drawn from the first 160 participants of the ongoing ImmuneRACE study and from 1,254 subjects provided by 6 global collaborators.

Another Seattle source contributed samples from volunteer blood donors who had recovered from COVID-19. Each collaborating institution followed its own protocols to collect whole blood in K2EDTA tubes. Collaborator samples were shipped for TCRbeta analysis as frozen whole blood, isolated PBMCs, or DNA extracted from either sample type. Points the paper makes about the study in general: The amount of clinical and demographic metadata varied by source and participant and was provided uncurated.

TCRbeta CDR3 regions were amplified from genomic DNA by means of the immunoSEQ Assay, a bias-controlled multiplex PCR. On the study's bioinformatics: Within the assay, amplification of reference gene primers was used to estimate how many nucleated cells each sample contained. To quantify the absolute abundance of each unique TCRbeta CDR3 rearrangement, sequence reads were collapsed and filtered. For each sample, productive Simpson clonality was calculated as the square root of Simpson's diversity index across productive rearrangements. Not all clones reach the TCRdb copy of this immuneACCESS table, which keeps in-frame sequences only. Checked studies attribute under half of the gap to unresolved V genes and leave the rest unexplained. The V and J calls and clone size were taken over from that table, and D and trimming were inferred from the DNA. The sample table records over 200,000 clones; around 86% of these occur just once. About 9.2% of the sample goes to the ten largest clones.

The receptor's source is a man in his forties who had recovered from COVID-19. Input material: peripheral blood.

DNA sequence: TGTGCCAGCAGTAGGATGCTAGCGGGAGTACAGACCGGGGAGCTGTTTTTT. Its protein is CASSRMLAGVQTGELFF. The rearranged segments are TRBV6-2 or TRBV6-3 and TRBJ2-2; TRBD2 matches 10 bases in the middle. CDR1 and CDR2 were assigned from the germline V gene as MNHEY and SVGEGT. The CDR3 sequence holds 17 residues, the cysteine and phenylalanine included. Only CDR3 DNA remains: 51 bases, in frame from the first base. Germline trimming: 5 bases from V, 5 bases from J; junction bases outside gene matches: 11.